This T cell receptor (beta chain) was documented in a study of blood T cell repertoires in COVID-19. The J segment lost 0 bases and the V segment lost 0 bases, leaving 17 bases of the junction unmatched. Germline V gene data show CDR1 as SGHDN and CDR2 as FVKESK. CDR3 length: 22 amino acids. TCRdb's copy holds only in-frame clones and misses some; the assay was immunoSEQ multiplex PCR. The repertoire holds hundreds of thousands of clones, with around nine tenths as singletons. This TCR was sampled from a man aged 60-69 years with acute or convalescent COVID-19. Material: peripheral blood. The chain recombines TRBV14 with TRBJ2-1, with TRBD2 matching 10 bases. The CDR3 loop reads CASSQELWVAGGRGSSYNEQFF. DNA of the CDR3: TGTGCCAGCAGCCAAGAACTCTGGGTAGCGGGGGGCCGGGGGAGCTCCTACAATGAGCAGTTCTTC.